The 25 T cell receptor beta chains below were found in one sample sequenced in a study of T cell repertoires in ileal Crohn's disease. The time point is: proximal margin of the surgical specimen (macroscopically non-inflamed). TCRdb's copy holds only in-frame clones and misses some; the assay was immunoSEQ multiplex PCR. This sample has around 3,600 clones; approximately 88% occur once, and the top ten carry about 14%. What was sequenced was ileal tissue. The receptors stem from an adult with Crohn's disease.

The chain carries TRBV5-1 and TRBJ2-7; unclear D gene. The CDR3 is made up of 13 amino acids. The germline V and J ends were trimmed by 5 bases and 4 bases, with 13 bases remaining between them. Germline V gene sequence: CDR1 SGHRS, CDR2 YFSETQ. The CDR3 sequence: CASSPGAMYEQYF. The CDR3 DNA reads TGCGCCAGCAGTCCTGGAGCGATGTACGAGCAGTACTTC.

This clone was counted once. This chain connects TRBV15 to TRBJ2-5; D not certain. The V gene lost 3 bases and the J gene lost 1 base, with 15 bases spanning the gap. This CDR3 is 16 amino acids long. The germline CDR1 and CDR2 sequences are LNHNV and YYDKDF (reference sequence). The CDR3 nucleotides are TGTGCCACCAGCAGCCCGTCGATGTTGGGCCAAGAGACCCAGTACTTC. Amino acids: CATSSPSMLGQETQYF.

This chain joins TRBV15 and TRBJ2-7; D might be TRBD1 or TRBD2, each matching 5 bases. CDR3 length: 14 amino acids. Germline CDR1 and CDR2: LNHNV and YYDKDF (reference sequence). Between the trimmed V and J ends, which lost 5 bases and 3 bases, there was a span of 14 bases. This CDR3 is CATSLPGTDYEQYF. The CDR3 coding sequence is TGTGCCACCAGCCTTCCCGGGACGGACTACGAGCAGTACTTC.

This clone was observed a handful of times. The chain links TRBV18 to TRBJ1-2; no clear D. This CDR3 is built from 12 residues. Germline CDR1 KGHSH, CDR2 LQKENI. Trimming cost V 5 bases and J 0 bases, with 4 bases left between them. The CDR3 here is CASSYANYGYTF. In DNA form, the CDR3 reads TGTGCCAGCTCATATGCTAACTATGGCTACACCTTC.

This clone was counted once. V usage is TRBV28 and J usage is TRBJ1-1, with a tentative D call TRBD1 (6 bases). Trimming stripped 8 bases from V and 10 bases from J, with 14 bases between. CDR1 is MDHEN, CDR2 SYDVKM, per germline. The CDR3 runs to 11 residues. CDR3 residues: CASLQGVRAFF. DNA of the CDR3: TGTGCCAGCCTACAGGGAGTGCGAGCTTTCTTT.

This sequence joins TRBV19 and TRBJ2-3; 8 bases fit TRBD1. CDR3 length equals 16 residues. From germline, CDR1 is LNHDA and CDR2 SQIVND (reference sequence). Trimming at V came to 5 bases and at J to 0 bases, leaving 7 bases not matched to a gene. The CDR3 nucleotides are TGTGCCAGTAGTGGACAGGGTGGACTTAGCACAGATACGCAGTATTTT. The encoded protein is CASSGQGGLSTDTQYF.

CDR3 amino acids: CASSPDLAEQFF. The DNA for the CDR3 is TGTGCCAGCTCACCTGACCTGGCTGAGCAGTTCTTC. The genes are TRBV18 and TRBJ2-1; D is uncertain. The germline V and J ends were trimmed by 3 bases and 9 bases, with 9 bases remaining between them. Germline assignment: CDR1 KGHSH and CDR2 LQKENI. The CDR3 covers 12 residues.

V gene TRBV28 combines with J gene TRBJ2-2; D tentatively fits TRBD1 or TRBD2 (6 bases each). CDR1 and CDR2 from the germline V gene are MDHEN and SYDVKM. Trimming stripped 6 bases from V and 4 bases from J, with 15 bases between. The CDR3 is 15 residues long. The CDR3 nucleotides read TGTGCCAGCAGGGCTTACAGGGAGGCCACCGGGGAGCTGTTTTTT. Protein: CASRAYREATGELFF.

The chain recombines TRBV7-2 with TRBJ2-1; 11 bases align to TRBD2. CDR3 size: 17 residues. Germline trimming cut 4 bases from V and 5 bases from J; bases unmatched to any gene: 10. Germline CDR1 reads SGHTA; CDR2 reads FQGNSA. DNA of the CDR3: TGTGCCAGCAGCTCACCCCGACTAGCGGGAATCAACAATGAGCAGTTCTTC. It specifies CASSSPRLAGINNEQFF.

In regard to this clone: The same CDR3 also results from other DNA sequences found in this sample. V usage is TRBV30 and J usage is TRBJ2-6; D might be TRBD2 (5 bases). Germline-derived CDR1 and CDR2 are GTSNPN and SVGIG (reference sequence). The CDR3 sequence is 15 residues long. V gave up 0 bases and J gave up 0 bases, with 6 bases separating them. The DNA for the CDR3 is TGTGCCTGGAGTGTCGGGGTCTCTGGGGCCAACGTCCTGACTTTC. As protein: CAWSVGVSGANVLTF.

The CDR3 DNA follows: TGTGCCAGCAGTGCCCGATGGGACGAGCAGTACTTC. Protein product: CASSARWDEQYF. This chain connects TRBV6-6 to TRBJ2-7; D is undetermined. With 5 bases removed from V and 5 bases from J, the gap between germline ends came to 10 bases. This CDR3 comprises 12 residues. The germline CDR1 and CDR2 sequences are MNHNY and SVGAGI (reference sequence).

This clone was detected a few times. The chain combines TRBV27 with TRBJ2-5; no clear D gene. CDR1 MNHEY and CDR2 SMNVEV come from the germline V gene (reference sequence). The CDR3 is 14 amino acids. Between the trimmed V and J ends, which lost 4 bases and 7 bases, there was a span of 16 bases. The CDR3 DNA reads TGTGCCAGCAGTTACGGAATCGCGGATGGGACCCAGTACTTC. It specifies CASSYGIADGTQYF.

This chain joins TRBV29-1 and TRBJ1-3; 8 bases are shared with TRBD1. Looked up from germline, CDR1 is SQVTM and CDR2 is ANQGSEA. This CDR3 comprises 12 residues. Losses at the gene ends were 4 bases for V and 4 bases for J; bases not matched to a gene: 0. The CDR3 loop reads CSVGDRGNTIYF. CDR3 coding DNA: TGCAGCGTTGGGGACAGGGGAAACACCATATATTTT.

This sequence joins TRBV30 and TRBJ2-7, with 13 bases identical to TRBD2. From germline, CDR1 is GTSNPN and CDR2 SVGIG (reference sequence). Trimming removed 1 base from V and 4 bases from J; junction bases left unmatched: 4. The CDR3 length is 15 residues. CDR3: CAWSARTSGRYEQYF. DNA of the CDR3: TGTGCCTGGAGTGCCCGGACTAGCGGGAGATACGAGCAGTACTTC.

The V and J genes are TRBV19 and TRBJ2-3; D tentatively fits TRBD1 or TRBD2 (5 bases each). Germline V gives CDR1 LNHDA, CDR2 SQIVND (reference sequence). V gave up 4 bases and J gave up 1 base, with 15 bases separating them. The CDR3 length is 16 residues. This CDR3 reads CASSTHPGTGTDTQYF. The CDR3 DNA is TGTGCCAGTAGTACTCACCCGGGGACGGGCACAGATACGCAGTATTTT. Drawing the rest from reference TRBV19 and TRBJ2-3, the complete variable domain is DGGITQSPKYLFRKEGQNVTLSCEQNLNHDAMYWYRQDPGQGLRLIYYSQIVNDFQKGDIAEGYSVSREKKESFPLTVTSAQKNPTAFYLCASSTHPGTGTDTQYFGPGTRLTVL.

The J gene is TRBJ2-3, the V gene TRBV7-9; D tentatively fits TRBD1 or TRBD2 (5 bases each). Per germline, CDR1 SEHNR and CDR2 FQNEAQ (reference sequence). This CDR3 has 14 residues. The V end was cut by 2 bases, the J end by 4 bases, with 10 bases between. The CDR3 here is CASSLMGVPDTQYF. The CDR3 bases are TGTGCCAGCAGCTTAATGGGGGTCCCAGATACGCAGTATTTT. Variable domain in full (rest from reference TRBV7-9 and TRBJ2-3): DTGVSQNPRHKITKRGQNVTFRCDPISEHNRLYWYRQTLGQGPEFLTYFQNEAQLEKSRLLSDRFSAERPKGSFSTLEIQRTEQGDSAMYLCASSLMGVPDTQYFGPGTRLTVL.

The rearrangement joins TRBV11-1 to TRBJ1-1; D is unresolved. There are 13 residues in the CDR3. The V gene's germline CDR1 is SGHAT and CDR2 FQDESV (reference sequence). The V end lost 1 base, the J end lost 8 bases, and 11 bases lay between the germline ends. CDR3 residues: CASSLGDSGEAFF. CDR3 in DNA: TGTGCCAGCAGCTTAGGAGATAGTGGCGAAGCTTTCTTT.

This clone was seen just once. The DNA for the CDR3 is TGTGCCAGCAGCCTCGGGGGTAGCGGCAACTACTACGAGCAGTACTTC. Amino acids: CASSLGGSGNYYEQYF. The chain has TRBV7-2 and TRBJ2-7; D perhaps matches TRBD2 (6 bases). The CDR3 has 16 amino acids. The ends were cut back, 5 bases at V and 3 bases at J, with 20 bases in the middle. Germline V gene lookup returns CDR1 SGHTA and CDR2 FQGNSA.

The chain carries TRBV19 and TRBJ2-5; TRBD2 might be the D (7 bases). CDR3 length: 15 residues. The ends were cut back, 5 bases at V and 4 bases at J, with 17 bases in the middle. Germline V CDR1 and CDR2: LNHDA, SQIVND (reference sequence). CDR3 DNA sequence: TGTGCCAGTAGTGCGGGCGGCGGGGGCAGAGAGACCCAGTACTTC. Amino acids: CASSAGGGGRETQYF.

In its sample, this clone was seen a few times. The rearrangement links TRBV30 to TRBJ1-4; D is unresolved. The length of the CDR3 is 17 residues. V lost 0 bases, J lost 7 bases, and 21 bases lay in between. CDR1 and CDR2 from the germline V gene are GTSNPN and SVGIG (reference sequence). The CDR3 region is CAWSVVAGGRHREKLFF. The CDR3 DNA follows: TGTGCCTGGAGTGTAGTTGCCGGAGGACGCCATCGTGAAAAACTGTTTTTT.

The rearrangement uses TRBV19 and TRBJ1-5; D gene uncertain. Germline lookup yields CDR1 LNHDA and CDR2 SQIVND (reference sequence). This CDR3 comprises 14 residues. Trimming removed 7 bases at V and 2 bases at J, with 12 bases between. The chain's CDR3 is CASNPRDRNQPQHF. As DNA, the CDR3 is TGTGCCAGTAATCCCCGGGATCGCAATCAGCCCCAGCATTTT.

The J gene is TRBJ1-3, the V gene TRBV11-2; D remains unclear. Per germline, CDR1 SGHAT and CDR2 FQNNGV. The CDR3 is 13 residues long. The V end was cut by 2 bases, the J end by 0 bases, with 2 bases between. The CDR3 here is CASSLYSGNTIYF. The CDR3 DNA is TGTGCCAGCAGCTTATACTCTGGAAACACCATATATTTT.

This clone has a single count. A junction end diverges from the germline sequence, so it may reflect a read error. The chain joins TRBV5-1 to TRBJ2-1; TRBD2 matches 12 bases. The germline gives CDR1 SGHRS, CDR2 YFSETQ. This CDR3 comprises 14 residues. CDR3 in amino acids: CASSLLAGGGEQLF. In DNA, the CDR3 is TGCGCCAGCAGCTTGCTAGCGGGAGGGGGTGAGCAGCTCTTC.

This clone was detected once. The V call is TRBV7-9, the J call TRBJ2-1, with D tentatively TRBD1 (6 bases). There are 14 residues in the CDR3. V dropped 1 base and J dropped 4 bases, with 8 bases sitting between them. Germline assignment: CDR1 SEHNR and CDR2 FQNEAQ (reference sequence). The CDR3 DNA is TGTGCCAGCAGCTTAGAGCAGGGGTACAATGAGCAGTTCTTC. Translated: CASSLEQGYNEQFF.

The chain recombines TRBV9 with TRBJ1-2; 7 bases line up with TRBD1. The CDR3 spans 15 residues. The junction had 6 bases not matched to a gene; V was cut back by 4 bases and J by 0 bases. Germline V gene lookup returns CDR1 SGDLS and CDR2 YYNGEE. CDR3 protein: CASSPRDSSNYGYTF. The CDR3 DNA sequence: TGTGCCAGCAGCCCGCGGGACAGCTCTAACTATGGCTACACCTTC. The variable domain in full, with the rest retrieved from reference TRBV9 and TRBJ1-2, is DSGVTQTPKHLITATGQRVTLRCSPRSGDLSVYWYQQSLDQGLQFLIQYYNGEERAKGNILERFSAQQFPDLHSELNLSSLELGDSALYFCASSPRDSSNYGYTFGSGTRLTVV.